This T cell receptor beta chain was identified during a study of identifying expanded T cells in peripheral blood (dated by TCRdb to about 2019). Context from the whole study: Technical replicates were generated by sequencing separate aliquots of the same genomic DNA pool, with four replicates compared pairwise.

The immunoSEQ Assay, which uses bias-controlled multiplex PCR amplification of genomic DNA, was used to profile TCRbeta CDR3 regions. Processing in the source paper ran as follows. To quantify the absolute abundance of each unique TCRbeta CDR3 region, the sequences were collapsed and filtered. Differential abundance was tested with a binomial (Fisher-equivalent) model and with a beta-binomial model adding time-dependent variance fitted from healthy donors. Clones with fewer than 5 combined templates were excluded, and clones with Benjamini-Hochberg FDR below 0.01 were called differentially abundant. The form v = (b*log(k)+a)^2 was used to model beta-binomial variance as a function of total template count across the two samples. The clones in this table, taken by TCRdb from immuneACCESS, are in-frame only. Not every clone is retained; where verified, under half of the shortfall comes from an unresolved V gene, and the cause of the rest is unknown. D and trimming were read from the DNA, whereas the V and J calls and clone size are those reported in that table. Within this sample are around 56,000 clones, with about 83% of them counted one time only. The top ten hold approximately 19% of the sample.

During the collection period, no immune events, such as infections, were documented for the healthy donors. Healthy-donor blood repertoires served as a training cohort to calibrate time-dependent variance in a beta-binomial model of T-cell clone differential abundance. There were roughly 10 healthy donors in the training cohort, of whom 3 were female and 7 were male. An age range of roughly 29 to 65 years, with an average of about 43 years, was recorded for the donors. Obtained from a commercial supplier, whole blood was collected from each healthy donor at three time points set two to three weeks apart. Genomic DNA was extracted from unsorted whole blood for immunosequencing. The CDR3 numbers 12 residues from cysteine through phenylalanine. Only the CDR3 region is kept as DNA, spanning 36 bases read in frame from base 1. At the junction V is shortened by 3 bases and J by 5 bases, with 7 bases in between. According to the germline V gene (reference sequence), CDR1 reads SEHNR and CDR2 reads FQNEAQ.

Overall results and qualifications from the work: The authors expected biological variance in healthy repertoires might increase further over much longer intervals such as months to years. For all healthy donors, the variance in clone template counts between two-week samples rose significantly as total template count increased. The binomial model flagged around 1.2 differentially abundant clones between technical replicates but about 15 over about 2 weeks and roughly 20 over around four weeks. Across all healthy-donor time intervals, the beta-binomial model significantly lowered both the number of clones called differentially abundant and the false-positive rate.

With regard to this clone: No cognate antigen has been identified for it. Per-base qualities were not stored, and no clone one base away is much larger.

This chain joins TRBV7-9 to TRBJ1-2; D gene: possibly TRBD1, on 5 matching bases. This TCR was recovered from a person between 18 and 75 years old in good health. Sequencing input: blood. CDR3 sequence: CASSFQGYGYTF. The DNA reads TGTGCCAGCAGCTTCCAGGGTTATGGCTACACCTTC.